Below are 26 T cell receptor beta chains sequenced from a single sample in a study of T cell responses to AZD1222 COVID-19 vaccine. Clones were sequenced by immunoSEQ multiplex PCR, and TCRdb holds only the in-frame ones, with some missing. The profile shows about 150,000 clones, about nine tenths of them singletons. The sample here was peripheral blood, taken on day 0 of AZD1222 vaccination. These TCRs come from an adult in good health.

The V and J genes are TRBV7-6 and TRBJ2-7, with D perhaps TRBD1 or TRBD2 (5 bases each). The CDR3 sequence is 15 residues long. Germline CDR1 is SGHVS and CDR2 is FNYEAQ. V dropped 1 base and J dropped 4 bases, with 14 bases sitting between them. The chain's CDR3 is CASSLGGVVRYEQYF. As DNA, the CDR3 is TGTGCCAGCAGCTTAGGAGGGGTAGTCAGGTACGAGCAGTACTTC.

This clone came up once. The CDR3 loop reads CASSFQGQFYEQYF. Here the CDR3 DNA reads TGTGCCAGCAGTTTCCAGGGACAGTTCTACGAGCAGTACTTC. J is TRBJ2-7 and V is TRBV28, with TRBD1 matching 7 bases. The CDR3 consists of 14 residues. Germline CDR1 reads MDHEN; CDR2 reads SYDVKM. The junction had 5 bases not matched to a gene; V was cut back by 3 bases and J by 3 bases.

J is TRBJ2-4 and V is TRBV6-5, with a tentative D call TRBD2 (5 bases). Germline lookup yields CDR1 MNHEY and CDR2 SVGAGI. V gave up 2 bases and J gave up 8 bases, with 10 bases separating them. This CDR3 contains 13 residues. The CDR3 DNA sequence: TGTGCCAGCAGTTACAAGCGGCGGGACATTCAGTACTTC. It encodes CASSYKRRDIQYF.

The count of this clone is one. The genes are TRBV2 and TRBJ1-1; D gene unclear. The CDR3 length is 14 residues. V was shortened by 4 bases and J by 1 base, with 10 bases between the two germline ends. The germline V gene encodes CDR1 SNHLY and CDR2 FYNNEI. The CDR3 is CASSGRLRNTEAFF. DNA for the CDR3: TGTGCCAGCAGTGGACGACTGAGGAACACTGAAGCTTTCTTT.

The CDR3 region has the DNA TGTGCCAGCAGCTGGGGGGGAGCGGCCACCCCCCATGAGCAGTTCTTC. It is translated as CASSWGGAATPHEQFF. The chain uses TRBV5-4 and TRBJ2-1; 7 bases agree with TRBD2. CDR3 length equals 16 residues. Losses at the gene ends were 3 bases for V and 8 bases for J; bases not matched to a gene: 14. Germline-derived CDR1 and CDR2 are SGHNT and YYREEE (reference sequence). Based on the CDR3 plus reference TRBV5-4 and TRBJ2-1, the full variable domain is ETGVTQSPTHLIKTRGQQVTLRCSSQSGHNTVSWYQQALGQGPQFIFQYYREEENGRGNFPPRFSGLQFPNYSSELNVNALELDDSALYLCASSWGGAATPHEQFFGPGTRLTVL.

This sequence joins TRBV11-2 and TRBJ1-2; 7 nucleotides match TRBD1. Germline CDR1 is SGHAT and CDR2 is FQNNGV. The CDR3 totals 15 residues. Germline trimming cut 4 bases from V and 4 bases from J; bases unmatched to any gene: 9. The CDR3 sequence is CASSWGLQGGYGYTF. The CDR3 DNA sequence: TGTGCCAGCAGCTGGGGTTTGCAGGGGGGCTATGGCTACACCTTC.

V usage is TRBV5-1 and J usage is TRBJ2-1; D is unclear. In germline, CDR1 is SGHRS, CDR2 YFSETQ. The CDR3 covers 14 residues. Trimming stripped 0 bases from V and 1 base from J, with 5 bases between. The CDR3 DNA follows: TGCGCCAGCAGCTTGGAAAAGTCCTACAATGAGCAGTTCTTC. Translated, it gives CASSLEKSYNEQFF. The variable domain in full, completed from reference TRBV5-1 and TRBJ2-1, reads KAGVTQTPRYLIKTRGQQVTLSCSPISGHRSVSWYQQTPGQGLQFLFEYFSETQRNKGNFPGRFSGRQFSNSRSEMNVSTLELGDSALYLCASSLEKSYNEQFFGPGTRLTVL.

This sequence joins TRBV11-2 and TRBJ2-7, with a tentative D call TRBD2 (5 bases). The germline V and J ends were trimmed by 4 bases and 6 bases, with 16 bases remaining between them. CDR3 length equals 14 residues. Per germline, CDR1 SGHAT and CDR2 FQNNGV. The CDR3 DNA is TGTGCCAGCAGCTCGTTGAGGGATCCACTCGAGCAGTACTTC. It specifies CASSSLRDPLEQYF.

V gene TRBV9 combines with J gene TRBJ2-7; D perhaps matches TRBD2 (7 bases). Germline lookup yields CDR1 SGDLS and CDR2 YYNGEE. This CDR3 region has 15 residues. Trimming took 5 bases from V and 2 from J, leaving 17 bases between them. The CDR3 DNA is TGTGCCAGCAGTAGGGGGGGAAAGGGTGCCTACGAGCAGTACTTC. Translation gives CASSRGGKGAYEQYF.

The gene calls are TRBV12-3 or TRBV12-4 and TRBJ2-1; 8 bases line up with TRBD1. The ends lost 5 bases at V and 10 bases at J; junction bases unmatched: 4. The CDR3 covers 12 residues. The CDR3: CASSQQGDEQFF. CDR3 DNA: TGTGCCAGCAGTCAACAGGGGGACGAGCAGTTCTTC.

The chain is built from TRBV24-1 and TRBJ2-7; D not certain. This CDR3 region has 17 residues. Germline V lookup: CDR1 KGHDR, CDR2 SFDVKD. Trimming removed 0 bases from V and 0 bases from J, with 14 bases in between. The CDR3 loop is CATSDLPKSEISYEQYF. In DNA form, the CDR3 reads TGTGCCACCAGTGATTTGCCTAAATCAGAAATCTCCTACGAGCAGTACTTC.

The gene calls are TRBV6-5 and TRBJ1-4, with D possibly TRBD1 on 5 matching bases. The V gene lost 2 bases and the J gene lost 4 bases, with 11 bases spanning the gap. The CDR3 has 15 residues. Germline loops: CDR1 MNHEY, CDR2 SVGAGI. CDR3 sequence (DNA): TGTGCCAGCAGTTACGCTGGGGCGGTTAATGAAAAACTGTTTTTT. Encoded protein: CASSYAGAVNEKLFF.

This clone appeared a single time. V usage is TRBV10-2 and J usage is TRBJ1-2, with no clear D. V was shortened by 6 bases and J by 0 bases, with 5 bases between the two germline ends. This CDR3 comprises 12 residues. CDR1 WSHSY and CDR2 SAAADI come from the germline V gene. CDR3 residues: CASRTPNYGYTF. The DNA of the CDR3 is TGCGCCAGCAGGACACCTAACTATGGCTACACCTTC.

This chain joins TRBV19 and TRBJ2-1, with D tentatively TRBD1 or TRBD2 (5 bases each). Trimming shortened V by 4 bases and J by 8 bases, and 18 bases separated the two germline ends. Germline CDR1 reads LNHDA; CDR2 reads SQIVND (reference sequence). The CDR3 is 15 amino acids. CDR3 DNA: TGTGCCAGTAGTAGGATGCGGACAAAGAGGGATGAGCAGTTCTTC. This codes for CASSRMRTKRDEQFF.

The gene calls are TRBV12-3 or TRBV12-4 and TRBJ2-3; no definite D call. Trimming removed 3 bases at V and 2 bases at J, with 6 bases between. CDR3 length: 13 residues. DNA of the CDR3: TGTGCCAGCAGTTTCGCTCTCACAGATACGCAGTATTTT. It is translated as CASSFALTDTQYF.

The V and J genes are TRBV2 and TRBJ1-4; 8 bases align to TRBD1. V was clipped by 5 bases and J by 8 bases; unmatched bases: 4. CDR3 length equals 13 residues. CDR1 and CDR2 (germline): SNHLY, FYNNEI. CDR3 nucleotide sequence: TGTGCCAGCAGTCGGGACAGGTGGGAAAAACTGTTTTTT. Amino acid sequence: CASSRDRWEKLFF.

The chain joins TRBV24-1 to TRBJ2-1, with TRBD2 identical over 12 bases. The V and J ends lost 3 bases and 1 base, in that order; junction bases with no gene match: 0. This CDR3 contains 16 residues. CDR1 KGHDR and CDR2 SFDVKD come from the germline V gene. The CDR3 DNA reads TGTGCCACCAGTGATACTAGCGGGGGGTCCTACAATGAGCAGTTCTTC. Amino acids: CATSDTSGGSYNEQFF.

The chain combines TRBV28 with TRBJ1-5, with D uncertain. V dropped 7 bases and J dropped 3 bases, with 13 bases sitting between them. The CDR3 loop spans 14 amino acids. Germline V CDR1 and CDR2: MDHEN, SYDVKM. The CDR3 bases are TGTGCCAGCAATAAACAGATCAACAATCAGCCCCAGCATTTT. Protein product: CASNKQINNQPQHF.

The J gene is TRBJ2-1, the V gene TRBV11-2; TRBD1 is a possible D gene (6 bases). V lost 5 bases and J lost 3, with 17 bases in between. CDR3 length: 16 residues. Germline CDR1 and CDR2: SGHAT and FQNNGV. The CDR3 DNA reads TGTGCCAGCAGCCCGCAGCCGGGACAAGTCTACAATGAGCAGTTCTTC. It codes for CASSPQPGQVYNEQFF.

The J gene is TRBJ1-1, the V gene TRBV28; D ambiguous. V was shortened by 2 bases and J by 1 base, with 14 bases between the two germline ends. Germline V CDR1 and CDR2: MDHEN, SYDVKM. This CDR3 comprises 16 residues. The CDR3 is CASSLARGMGNTEAFF. CDR3 DNA sequence: TGTGCCAGCAGTTTAGCTCGGGGAATGGGGAACACTGAAGCTTTCTTT.

This chain connects TRBV19 to TRBJ2-2; 7 bases match TRBD1. The length of the CDR3 is 14 residues. V lost 8 bases, J lost 3 bases, and 6 bases stayed unmatched. Germline-derived CDR1 and CDR2 are LNHDA and SQIVND (reference sequence). For the CDR3, the DNA is TGTGCCAGTCGACAGGGACCATACACCGGGGAGCTGTTTTTT. Translated: CASRQGPYTGELFF.

The V and J genes are TRBV19 and TRBJ2-1; possibly TRBD2 for D (6 bases). This CDR3 spans 16 amino acids. The V gene lost 4 bases and the J gene lost 5 bases, with 18 bases spanning the gap. The germline V gene has CDR1 LNHDA and CDR2 SQIVND (reference sequence). CDR3 sequence: CASSKTRDSGDNEQFF. The CDR3 DNA sequence: TGTGCCAGTAGTAAGACCCGGGACTCGGGAGACAATGAGCAGTTCTTC.

The chain uses TRBV7-9 and TRBJ2-2; 8 bases agree with TRBD1. Germline CDR1 SEHNR, CDR2 FQNEAQ (reference sequence). The length of the CDR3 is 16 residues. J gave up 4 bases and V 6 bases, and 10 bases lay outside the gene matches. CDR3 in DNA: TGTGCCAGCAGTTATTCCGGGACAGGTGGCACCGGGGAGCTGTTTTTT. Translated, it gives CASSYSGTGGTGELFF.

The rearrangement joins TRBV7-8 to TRBJ2-7; D may be TRBD2 (5 bases). The CDR3 runs to 15 residues. CDR1 SGHVS and CDR2 FQNEAQ come from the germline V gene. V dropped 5 bases and J dropped 4 bases, with 18 bases sitting between them. The CDR3 loop reads CASSLRAGNIYEQYF. The CDR3 bases are TGTGCCAGCAGCCTACGAGCCGGGAACATATACGAGCAGTACTTC.

The chain carries TRBV28 and TRBJ1-5; D possibly corresponds to TRBD1 (6 bases). The germline V gene encodes CDR1 MDHEN and CDR2 SYDVKM. V lost 8 bases and J lost 4, with 15 bases in between. The CDR3 covers 14 residues. CDR3 DNA: TGTGCCAGCCATGTCGACAGGATAAATCAGCCCCAGCATTTT. The encoded protein is CASHVDRINQPQHF.

The chain couples TRBV7-9 to TRBJ2-3; TRBD2 agrees at 14 bases. The CDR3 spans 15 residues. The V and J ends lost 5 bases and 5 bases, in that order; junction bases with no gene match: 3. Germline V CDR1 and CDR2: SEHNR, FQNEAQ (reference sequence). The DNA of the CDR3 is TGTGCCAGCAGCATCGGGACTAGCGGGAGAGATACGCAGTATTTT. It codes for CASSIGTSGRDTQYF.